This TCR beta chain was identified in a study of blood T cell repertoires in COVID-19. Whole-study context: PBMCs, B-cell-depleted T cells, or T cells provided the cDNA or gDNA that made up the material.

The CDR3 extends over 15 amino acids. The V gene's germline CDR1 is GTSNPN and CDR2 SVGIG (reference sequence). J gave up 8 bases and V 3 bases, and 8 bases lay outside the gene matches. Original handling: Estimation of nucleated cell counts relied on the amplification of reference gene primers. Produced via immunoSEQ multiplex PCR; TCRdb's table is partial and in-frame only. V, J and clone size are taken as reported in that table, and D and trimming were inferred from the DNA itself. The sample lists 90,000 to 150,000 clones; about 85% were seen once. Sequenced input: peripheral blood. The receptor comes from a man in his sixties with acute or convalescent COVID-19. This chain joins TRBV30 and TRBJ2-7, with 15 bases lining up with TRBD2. This CDR3 is CAWSPRTSGRAQQYF. In DNA, the CDR3 is TGTGCCTGGAGCCCCCGGACTAGCGGGAGGGCCCAGCAGTACTTC.